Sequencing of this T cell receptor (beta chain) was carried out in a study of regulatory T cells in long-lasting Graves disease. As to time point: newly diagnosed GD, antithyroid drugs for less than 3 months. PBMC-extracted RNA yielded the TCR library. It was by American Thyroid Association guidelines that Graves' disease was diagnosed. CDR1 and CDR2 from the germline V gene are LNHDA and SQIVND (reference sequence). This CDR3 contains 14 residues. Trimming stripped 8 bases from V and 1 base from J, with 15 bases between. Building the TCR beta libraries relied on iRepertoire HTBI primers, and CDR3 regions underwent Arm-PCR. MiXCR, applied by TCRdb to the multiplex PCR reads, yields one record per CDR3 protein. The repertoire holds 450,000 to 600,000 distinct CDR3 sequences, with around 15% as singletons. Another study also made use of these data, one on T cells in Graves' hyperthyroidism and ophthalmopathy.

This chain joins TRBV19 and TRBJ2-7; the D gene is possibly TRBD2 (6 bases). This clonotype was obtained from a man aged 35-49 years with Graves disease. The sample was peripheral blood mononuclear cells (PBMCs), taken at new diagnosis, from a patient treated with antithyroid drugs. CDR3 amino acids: CASGPGLTSYEQYF. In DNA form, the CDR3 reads TGTGCCAGTGGTCCGGGACTGACTTCCTACGAGCAGTACTTC.